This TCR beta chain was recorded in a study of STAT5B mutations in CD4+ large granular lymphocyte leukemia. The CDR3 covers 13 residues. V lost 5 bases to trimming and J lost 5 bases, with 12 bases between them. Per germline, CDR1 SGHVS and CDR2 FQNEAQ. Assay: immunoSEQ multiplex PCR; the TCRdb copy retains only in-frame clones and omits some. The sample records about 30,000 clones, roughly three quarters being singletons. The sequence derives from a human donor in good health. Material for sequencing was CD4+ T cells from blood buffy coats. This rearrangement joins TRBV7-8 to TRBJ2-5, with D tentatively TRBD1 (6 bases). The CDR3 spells CASSKGGWETQYF. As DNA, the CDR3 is TGTGCCAGCAGCAAAGGGGGATGGGAGACCCAGTACTTC.